The 12 T cell receptor beta chains given below trace back to one sample, sequenced in a study of blood T cells in healthy people across ages. For the second PCR, which ran for roughly 7 to 11 cycles, a sample-barcoded 5' primer and a J-beta primer mix were used. TCRdb processed the 5' RACE reads anew with MiXCR; each CDR3 protein has one entry. This sample carries approximately 880,000 distinct CDR3 sequences, 48% of them seen once, and the ten largest clones take under 15%. The sequenced sample was blood. These receptor sequences come from a man younger than 40 in good health.

This chain joins TRBV3-1 and TRBJ1-4, with 11 bases aligning to TRBD1. The V and J ends lost 6 bases and 5 bases, in that order; junction bases with no gene match: 8. The CDR3 is 16 residues long. The germline V gene encodes CDR1 LGHDT and CDR2 YNNKEL (reference sequence). CDR3 sequence (DNA): TGTGCCAGCAGGCAGGGACAGGGGGACTTAAATGAAAAACTGTTTTTT. It codes for CASRQGQGDLNEKLFF.

The chain joins TRBV10-3 to TRBJ1-1, with 9 bases identical to TRBD1. CDR3 size: 16 residues. With 5 bases clipped from V and 6 bases from J, the junction kept 13 bases outside the gene matches. In germline, CDR1 is ENHRY, CDR2 SYGVKD. The CDR3, as DNA: TGTGCCATCAGTAATTTTCCGGGACAGGGAGGACCTGAAGCTTTCTTT. It is translated as CAISNFPGQGGPEAFF.

V is TRBV5-6 and J is TRBJ2-1; D gene unclear. CDR3 size: 15 residues. With 2 bases removed from V and 0 bases from J, the gap between germline ends came to 9 bases. CDR1 is SGHDT and CDR2 is YYEEEE in the germline V gene. Written as DNA, the CDR3 is TGTGCCAGCAGCTTTAGGGCAGCCTCCTACAATGAGCAGTTCTTC. Translation gives CASSFRAASYNEQFF.

This clonotype was seen a handful of times. The chain couples TRBV29-1 to TRBJ1-1; D is uncertain. V was clipped by 2 bases and J by 2 bases, with 6 bases between them. Germline V lookup: CDR1 SQVTM, CDR2 ANQGSEA. This CDR3 contains 12 residues. The CDR3 DNA reads as TGCAGCGTTGAACCGGTTAACACTGAAGCTTTCTTT. It yields the protein CSVEPVNTEAFF.

The V and J genes are TRBV28 and TRBJ2-3; unclear D gene. The CDR3 length is 12 residues. Per germline, CDR1 MDHEN and CDR2 SYDVKM. Trimming cost V 7 bases and J 6 bases, with 11 bases left between them. Here the CDR3 reads CASTQTPDTQYF. As DNA, the CDR3 is TGTGCCAGCACCCAAACCCCGGATACGCAGTATTTT.

This clonotype was found a few times. V is TRBV12-3 or TRBV12-4 and J is TRBJ1-4; TRBD1 might be the D (5 bases). V lost 5 bases to trimming and J lost 4 bases, with 11 bases between them. The CDR3 runs to 14 residues. The CDR3 nucleotides are TGTGCCAGCAGTCGAGGGGACTTTAATGAAAAACTGTTTTTT. Translated: CASSRGDFNEKLFF.

This clonotype has just a few counts. The chain has TRBV7-9 and TRBJ2-7; the D is unclear. Trimming left V 1 base short and J 6 bases short, with 10 bases between. This CDR3 has 13 amino acids. Germline V gene sequence: CDR1 SEHNR, CDR2 FQNEAQ (reference sequence). CDR3 in DNA: TGTGCCAGCAGCTTAGAAAGCAGTGTCGAGCAGTACTTC. Translating it yields CASSLESSVEQYF.

The rearrangement uses TRBV4-3 and TRBJ1-4; possible D gene TRBD1, 6 bases. Germline CDR1 LGHNA, CDR2 YSLEER. The CDR3 contains 14 residues. V dropped 2 bases and J dropped 8 bases, with 12 bases sitting between them. The CDR3 protein is CASSQYRVQEKLFF. CDR3 nucleotides: TGCGCCAGCAGCCAATACAGGGTACAAGAAAAACTGTTTTTT.

This clonotype was seen only a few times. This chain joins TRBV7-2 and TRBJ2-7, with D possibly being TRBD1 or TRBD2 (5 bases each). The CDR3 contains 17 residues. Germline V gene lookup returns CDR1 SGHTA and CDR2 FQGNSA. Trimming took off 0 bases at V and 2 bases at J, with 17 bases between the two ends. CDR3 residues: CASSLAFGAGRTYEQYF. The CDR3 DNA reads TGTGCCAGCAGCTTAGCGTTTGGGGCAGGGAGAACCTACGAGCAGTACTTC.

There are a few counts of this clonotype. The chain links TRBV4-2 to TRBJ1-6, with 7 bases fitting TRBD1. Germline CDR1 LGHNA, CDR2 YNFKEQ. The V and J ends lost 1 base and 7 bases, in that order; junction bases with no gene match: 7. The CDR3 consists of 16 residues. The CDR3 DNA is TGTGCCAGCAGCCAAGGCAGGGGGAGGGAGAATTCACCCCTCCACTTT. Amino acids: CASSQGRGRENSPLHF.

This clonotype came up a few times. The rearrangement uses TRBV6-1 and TRBJ1-5; TRBD1 matches at 7 bases. V shed 5 bases, J shed 4 bases, and the junction held 11 bases outside the gene matches. CDR3 length equals 16 residues. The germline V gene has CDR1 MNHNS and CDR2 SASEGT. CDR3 bases: TGTGCCAGCAGTCACGGGACAGCTTATAGTAATCAGCCCCAGCATTTT. This sequence encodes CASSHGTAYSNQPQHF.

This clonotype was counted a few times. V gene TRBV5-1 combines with J gene TRBJ2-1; the D is unclear. Trimming cost V 0 bases and J 5 bases, with 9 bases left between them. The CDR3 length is 14 residues. Germline values: CDR1 SGHRS, CDR2 YFSETQ. CDR3 loop: CASSLAPFNNEQFF. CDR3 nucleotides: TGCGCCAGCAGCTTGGCCCCGTTCAACAATGAGCAGTTCTTC.